This TCR beta chain was recovered during a study of T-cell reconstitution after alpha-beta-depleted transplantation in children. As to this clonotype: Its antigen remains unidentified.

The study, taken as a whole, reports: Where some patients showed high TCRbeta diversity at day 60, it came from recipient T cells and thymic progenitors that had survived. Hyperexpanded clones declined; after one year, newly produced T cells mostly supplied diversity. Expanded graft clones numbering several hundred reportedly gave rise to alpha-beta T cells about two months after transplant.

Trimming left V 7 bases short and J 0 bases short, with 9 bases between. Germline values: CDR1 SQVTM, CDR2 ANQGSEA. The CDR3 has 12 amino acids. Molecular barcoding with unique molecular identifiers was used for the TCRbeta library. MiXCR was run by TCRdb on the PCR reads, yielding one entry per CDR3 protein. The sample yields about 240,000 distinct CDR3 sequences, over 20% seen once. Sample: PBMCs, taken before TCRalphabeta/CD19-depleted stem cell transplant. The TCR originated in a girl under 10 years old with Fanconi anemia, due to receive a stem cell transplant. The V gene is TRBV29-1, the J gene TRBJ1-1; TRBD1 is a possible D gene (5 bases). The CDR3 coding sequence is TGCAGCGCTGACAGTATGAACACTGAAGCTTTCTTT. It is translated as CSADSMNTEAFF.